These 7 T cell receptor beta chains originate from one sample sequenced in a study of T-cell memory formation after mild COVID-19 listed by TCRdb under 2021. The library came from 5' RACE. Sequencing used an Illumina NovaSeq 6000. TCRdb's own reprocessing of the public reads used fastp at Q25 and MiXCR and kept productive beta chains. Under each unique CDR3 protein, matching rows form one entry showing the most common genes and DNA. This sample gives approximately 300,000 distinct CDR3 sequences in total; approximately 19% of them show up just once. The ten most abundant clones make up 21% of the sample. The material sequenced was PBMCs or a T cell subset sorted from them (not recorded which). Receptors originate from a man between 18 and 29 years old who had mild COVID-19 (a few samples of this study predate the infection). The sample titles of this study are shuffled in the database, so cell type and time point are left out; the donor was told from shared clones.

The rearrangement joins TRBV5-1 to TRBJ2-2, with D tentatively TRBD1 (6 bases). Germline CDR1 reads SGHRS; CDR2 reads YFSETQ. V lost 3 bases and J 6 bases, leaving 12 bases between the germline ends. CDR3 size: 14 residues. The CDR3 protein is CASSSVRGAGELFF. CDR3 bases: TGCGCCAGCAGCTCGGTCAGGGGAGCCGGGGAGCTGTTTTTT. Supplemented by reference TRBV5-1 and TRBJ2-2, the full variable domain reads KAGVTQTPRYLIKTRGQQVTLSCSPISGHRSVSWYQQTPGQGLQFLFEYFSETQRNKGNFPGRFSGRQFSNSRSEMNVSTLELGDSALYLCASSSVRGAGELFFGEGSRLTVL.

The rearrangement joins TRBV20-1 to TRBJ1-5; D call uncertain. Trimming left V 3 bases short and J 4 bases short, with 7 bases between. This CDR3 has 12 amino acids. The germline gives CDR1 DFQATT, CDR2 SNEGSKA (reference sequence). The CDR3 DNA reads TGCAGTGCTAGTCGCGGAAATCAGCCCCAGCATTTT. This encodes CSASRGNQPQHF.

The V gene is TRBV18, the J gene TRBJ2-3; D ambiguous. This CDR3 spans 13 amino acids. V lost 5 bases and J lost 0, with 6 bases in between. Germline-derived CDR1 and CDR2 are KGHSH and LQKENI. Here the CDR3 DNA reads TGTGCCAGCTCAATAGCTAGCACAGATACGCAGTATTTT. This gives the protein CASSIASTDTQYF.

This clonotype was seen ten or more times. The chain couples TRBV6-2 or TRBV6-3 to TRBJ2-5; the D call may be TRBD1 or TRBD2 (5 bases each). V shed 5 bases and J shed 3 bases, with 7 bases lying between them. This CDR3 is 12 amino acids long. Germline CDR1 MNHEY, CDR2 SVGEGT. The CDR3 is CASSGTEETQYF. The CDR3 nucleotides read TGTGCCAGCAGTGGGACGGAAGAGACCCAGTACTTC.

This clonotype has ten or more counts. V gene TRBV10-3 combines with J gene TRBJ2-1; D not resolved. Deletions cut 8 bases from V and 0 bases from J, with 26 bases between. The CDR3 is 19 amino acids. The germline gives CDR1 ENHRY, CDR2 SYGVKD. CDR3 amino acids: CAIAETARPLAGSYNEQFF. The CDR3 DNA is TGTGCCATCGCGGAGACCGCAAGACCTTTGGCTGGCTCCTACAATGAGCAGTTCTTC.

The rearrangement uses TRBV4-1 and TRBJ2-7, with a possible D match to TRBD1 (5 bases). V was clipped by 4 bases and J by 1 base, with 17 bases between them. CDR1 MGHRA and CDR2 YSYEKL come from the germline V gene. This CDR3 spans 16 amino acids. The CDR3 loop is CASSPSNRPLSYEQYF. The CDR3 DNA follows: TGCGCCAGCAGCCCGTCGAACAGGCCCCTATCCTACGAGCAGTACTTC.

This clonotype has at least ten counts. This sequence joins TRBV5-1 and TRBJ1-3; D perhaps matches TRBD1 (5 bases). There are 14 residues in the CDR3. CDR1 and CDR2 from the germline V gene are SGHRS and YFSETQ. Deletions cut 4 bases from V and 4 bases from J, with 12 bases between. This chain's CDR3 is CASSRDFVGNTIYF. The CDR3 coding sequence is TGCGCCAGCAGCAGGGACTTCGTCGGAAACACCATATATTTT.